The 25 T cell receptor beta chains presented below share a single source sample, sequenced in a study of T-cell reconstitution after alpha-beta-depleted transplantation in children. It was with unique molecular identifiers that the TCRbeta library was prepared. Using its own MiXCR run on the PCR reads, TCRdb lists one record per CDR3 protein. Here the sample spans approximately 220,000 distinct CDR3 sequences, around a sixth being singletons. The sample in question was PBMCs, mostly from graft donor cells, obtained 360 days after TCRalphabeta/CD19-depleted stem cell transplant. The receptors derive from a male patient under 10 years old who had a stem cell transplant for acute lymphoblastic leukemia, so the T cells may come from the graft donor.

This clonotype was counted at least ten times. The chain combines TRBV7-7 with TRBJ2-1; D possibly uses TRBD1 or TRBD2 (6 bases each). This CDR3 spans 14 amino acids. Germline CDR1 and CDR2: SSHAT and FNYEAQ (reference sequence). V lost 2 bases and J 7 bases, leaving 12 bases between the germline ends. DNA for the CDR3: TGTGCCAGCAGCTTAAACCGGGGGACAAATGAGCAGTTCTTC. Protein product: CASSLNRGTNEQFF.

There are a few counts of this clonotype. V usage is TRBV11-1 and J usage is TRBJ2-4; TRBD1 agrees at 8 bases. Germline-derived CDR1 and CDR2 are SGHAT and FQDESV (reference sequence). J lost 0 bases, V lost 5 bases, and 15 bases had no gene match. The length of the CDR3 is 19 residues. This CDR3 is CASSLVGNWDRLAKNIQYF. In nucleotides, the CDR3 is TGTGCCAGCAGCCTCGTAGGAAATTGGGACAGGCTAGCCAAAAACATTCAGTACTTC.

This clonotype has just a few counts. The chain carries TRBV10-3 and TRBJ2-2; TRBD2 agrees at 9 bases. V shed 6 bases and J 3 bases; nucleotides not matched to a gene: 2. The germline gives CDR1 ENHRY, CDR2 SYGVKD. The CDR3 has 14 residues. The CDR3: CAIRLAGYTGELFF. In DNA, the CDR3 is TGTGCCATCAGACTAGCGGGTTACACCGGGGAGCTGTTTTTT.

This clonotype appeared a single time. The chain carries TRBV4-3 and TRBJ2-1; D unclear. The germline V gene has CDR1 LGHNA and CDR2 YSLEER. V was cut by 5 bases and J by 7 bases, with 12 bases left in between. The CDR3 is 13 amino acids. In DNA form, the CDR3 reads TGCGCCAGCAGCGCGAAGGTTTCGAATGAGCAGTTCTTC. Translation gives CASSAKVSNEQFF.

Ten or more counts support this clonotype. In nucleotides, the CDR3 is TGTGCCAGCAGTCCTTGGACAGTTTCCTACAATGAGCAGTTCTTC. The encoded protein is CASSPWTVSYNEQFF. V gene TRBV27 combines with J gene TRBJ2-1; maybe TRBD1 (6 bases). Germline V CDR1 and CDR2: MNHEY, SMNVEV (reference sequence). The CDR3 totals 15 residues. V dropped 5 bases and J dropped 1 base, with 12 bases sitting between them.

V is TRBV5-1 and J is TRBJ2-2, with TRBD1 as a possible D gene (7 bases). The CDR3 has 15 amino acids. CDR1 and CDR2 from the germline V gene are SGHRS and YFSETQ. Trimming removed 3 bases at V and 4 bases at J, with 13 bases between. The CDR3 region has the DNA TGCGCCAGCAGCTGGAGGGACAGCCTCACCGGGGAGCTGTTTTTT. Amino acids: CASSWRDSLTGELFF.

J is TRBJ2-7 and V is TRBV6-1; TRBD1 aligns across 11 bases. Germline loops: CDR1 MNHNS, CDR2 SASEGT. J lost 6 bases, V lost 6 bases, and 4 bases had no gene match. CDR3 size: 13 residues. CDR3 protein: CASRKGTGGEQYF. The CDR3 bases are TGTGCCAGCAGGAAAGGGACAGGGGGCGAGCAGTACTTC.

The table lists this clonotype with a few counts. The chain couples TRBV29-1 to TRBJ2-7, with D maybe TRBD2 (6 bases). The CDR3 length is 14 residues. CDR1 and CDR2 from the germline V gene are SQVTM and ANQGSEA. V was pared by 4 bases and J by 2 bases, with 15 bases between. In DNA, the CDR3 is TGCAGCGTTGGGGCTCCCGGGACTGCCTACGAGCAGTACTTC. As protein: CSVGAPGTAYEQYF.

The chain couples TRBV2 to TRBJ2-3; D gene ambiguous. V dropped 1 base and J dropped 5 bases, with 13 bases sitting between them. The CDR3 length is 15 residues. Germline V lookup: CDR1 SNHLY, CDR2 FYNNEI. This chain's CDR3 is CASSEGIGSGDTQYF. In DNA form, the CDR3 reads TGTGCCAGCAGTGAAGGGATTGGCTCCGGAGATACGCAGTATTTT.

There are many counts of this clonotype. The CDR3 nucleotides read TGCAGCGTTGGGACAGGGAGGTCTCGGGAGCTGTTTTTT. Translating gives CSVGTGRSRELFF. The chain couples TRBV29-1 to TRBJ2-2; 8 bases map to TRBD1. The J segment lost 9 bases and the V segment lost 4 bases, leaving 7 bases of the junction unmatched. The CDR3 is made up of 13 amino acids. Per germline, CDR1 SQVTM and CDR2 ANQGSEA.

The chain is built from TRBV3-1 and TRBJ2-3; TRBD1 might be the D (5 bases). The CDR3 sequence is 17 residues long. Germline V gene sequence: CDR1 LGHDT, CDR2 YNNKEL (reference sequence). Trimming left V 4 bases short and J 2 bases short, with 19 bases between. The chain's CDR3 is CASSPYSLDINTDTQYF. CDR3 DNA: TGTGCCAGCAGCCCCTACTCATTGGACATCAACACAGATACGCAGTATTTT.

The V gene is TRBV20-1, the J gene TRBJ2-5; 9 bases fit TRBD1. Looked up from germline, CDR1 is DFQATT and CDR2 is SNEGSKA (reference sequence). V was pared by 0 bases and J by 7 bases, with 6 bases of the junction left unmatched. This CDR3 region has 14 residues. The CDR3 region is CSARDYRGRGTQYF. The CDR3 nucleotides read TGCAGTGCTAGAGATTACAGGGGGCGGGGGACCCAGTACTTC.

The chain carries TRBV4-3 and TRBJ2-5; either TRBD1 or TRBD2 may supply D (5 bases each). Trimming pared 0 bases from V and 7 bases from J, leaving 12 bases between. From germline, CDR1 is LGHNA and CDR2 YSLEER. This CDR3 has 14 amino acids. CDR3 amino acids: CASSQEFIGGTQYF. CDR3 bases: TGCGCCAGCAGCCAAGAGTTTATTGGGGGGACCCAGTACTTC.

This clonotype was observed a handful of times. The chain couples TRBV12-3 or TRBV12-4 to TRBJ2-7; a possible D gene is TRBD1 (6 bases). The CDR3 length is 17 residues. V lost 1 base and J 1 base, leaving 17 bases between the germline ends. CDR3 DNA: TGTGCCAGCAGTTTAGGGGGGCCCGGACAGTCATCCTACGAGCAGTACTTC. This encodes CASSLGGPGQSSYEQYF.

This clonotype was detected many times. J is TRBJ1-5 and V is TRBV15, with TRBD1 as a possible D gene (6 bases). CDR1 is LNHNV, CDR2 YYDKDF, per germline (reference sequence). CDR3 length: 13 amino acids. V dropped 2 bases and J dropped 4 bases, with 6 bases sitting between them. The CDR3 reads CATSRQGNQPQHF. The CDR3 nucleotides read TGTGCCACCAGCAGACAGGGGAATCAGCCCCAGCATTTT.

This clonotype was seen more than once but under ten times. This chain links TRBV20-1 with TRBJ2-7; no reliable D call. The CDR3 extends over 13 amino acids. Germline loops: CDR1 DFQATT, CDR2 SNEGSKA (reference sequence). Trimming left V 2 bases short and J 4 bases short, with 12 bases between. The CDR3 here is CSARSLSRYEQYF. CDR3 nucleotide sequence: TGCAGTGCTAGAAGTCTGAGTAGGTACGAGCAGTACTTC.

This clonotype turned up a few times. The CDR3 loop reads CSASPTAYGYTF. The DNA of the CDR3 is TGCAGTGCTAGCCCGACGGCGTATGGCTACACCTTC. The V call is TRBV20-1, the J call TRBJ1-2, with D unresolved. Germline CDR1 is DFQATT and CDR2 is SNEGSKA (reference sequence). The germline V and J ends were trimmed by 3 bases and 5 bases, with 10 bases remaining between them. CDR3 length equals 12 residues.

The chain joins TRBV5-1 to TRBJ1-6; possibly TRBD1 for D (5 bases). V lost 2 bases and J 4 bases, leaving 10 bases between the germline ends. Germline V lookup: CDR1 SGHRS, CDR2 YFSETQ. CDR3 length: 15 amino acids. In nucleotides, the CDR3 is TGCGCCAGCAGCTTCATAGGGGAGTATAATTCACCCCTCCACTTT. This codes for CASSFIGEYNSPLHF.

The chain is built from TRBV4-3 and TRBJ1-6; TRBD1 is a possible D gene (6 bases). The CDR3 is 19 residues long. Germline V gives CDR1 LGHNA, CDR2 YSLEER. The germline V and J ends were trimmed by 3 bases and 0 bases, with 18 bases remaining between them. The CDR3 is CASSQTGPTSSSYNSPLHF. The CDR3 nucleotides are TGCGCCAGCAGCCAGACAGGACCAACTTCGAGCTCCTATAATTCACCCCTCCACTTT.

This clonotype has a handful of counts. The rearrangement links TRBV12-3 or TRBV12-4 to TRBJ1-5; D possibly corresponds to TRBD1 (5 bases). Trimming shortened V by 3 bases and J by 4 bases, and 16 bases separated the two germline ends. This CDR3 is built from 16 residues. The CDR3 reads CASSFSSGTENQPQHF. The DNA for the CDR3 is TGTGCCAGCAGTTTCTCTTCCGGGACGGAAAATCAGCCCCAGCATTTT.

There are a few counts of this clonotype. This chain uses TRBV12-3 or TRBV12-4 with TRBJ2-5; D is ambiguous. The CDR3 has 13 residues. Deletions cut 10 bases from V and 7 bases from J, with 19 bases between. Written as DNA, the CDR3 is TGTGCCATTCTTGGACCCGGTGGGGTGACCCAGTACTTC. Translating gives CAILGPGGVTQYF.

V usage is TRBV5-1 and J usage is TRBJ2-1; 7 nucleotides align to TRBD1. CDR1 is SGHRS, CDR2 YFSETQ, per germline. V lost 3 bases and J lost 4; bases outside the gene matches: 7. The CDR3 has 15 amino acids. CDR3 residues: CASSSPGTDYNEQFF. CDR3 nucleotide sequence: TGCGCCAGCAGCTCACCCGGGACAGATTACAATGAGCAGTTCTTC.

The rearrangement links TRBV21-1 to TRBJ2-3. TRBV21-1 is flagged as a pseudogene. CDR3 length: 10 residues. The CDR3: CASSPDTQYF. CDR3 nucleotide sequence: TGTGCCAGCAGCCCGGATACGCAGTATTTT.

This chain uses TRBV3-1 with TRBJ2-7; D remains unclear. Trimming removed 1 base at V and 4 bases at J, with 8 bases between. The CDR3 has 13 amino acids. Germline V lookup: CDR1 LGHDT, CDR2 YNNKEL (reference sequence). The CDR3 nucleotides read TGTGCCAGCAGCCAAGTGACCAATTACGAGCAGTACTTC. Encoded protein: CASSQVTNYEQYF.

This clonotype was counted only a few times. The gene calls are TRBV12-3 or TRBV12-4 and TRBJ1-4; D gene ambiguous. Trimming cost V 1 base and J 0 bases, with 9 bases left between them. This CDR3 contains 16 residues. CDR3 amino acids: CASSLGGIATNEKLFF. CDR3 coding DNA: TGTGCCAGCAGTTTAGGAGGGATCGCAACTAATGAAAAACTGTTTTTT.